Presented here are 8 T cell receptor beta chains from one specimen sequenced in a study of T cell repertoires in cytomegalovirus infection. One entry per CDR3 protein, called by TCRdb with MiXCR from the reads. The sample holds about 130,000 distinct CDR3 sequences, almost 9% seen once. The source material was PBMCs. These receptors were obtained from a human donor in good health (CMV status not recorded). Some clones in this sample may be carry-over from other donors' samples.

On this clonotype: Since no conserved phenylalanine or tryptophan closes the CDR3, a read error is the likely cause. V is TRBV7-9 and J is TRBJ2-7, with no clear D. V was pared by 1 base and J by 6 bases, with 10 bases between. Germline V gene data show CDR1 as SEHNR and CDR2 as FQNEAQ (reference sequence). The CDR3 spans 13 residues. The DNA for the CDR3 is TGTGCCAGCAGCTTAGGGCATTCGGGCGAGCAGTACTCC. This translates into CASSLGHSGEQYS.

This rearrangement joins TRBV19 to TRBJ2-3; D is perhaps TRBD2 (6 bases). Germline CDR1 reads LNHDA; CDR2 reads SQIVND (reference sequence). Trimming pared 5 bases from V and 0 bases from J, leaving 12 bases between. This CDR3 is built from 15 residues. The CDR3 loop is CASSGSGTSTDTQYF. Written as DNA, the CDR3 is TGTGCCAGTAGTGGATCCGGGACTAGCACAGATACGCAGTATTTT.

CDR3 nucleotide sequence: TGCAGCGTTGACCACACTGAAGCTTTCTTT. This gives the protein CSVDHTEAFF. This rearrangement joins TRBV29-1 to TRBJ1-1; no reliable D call. Germline loops: CDR1 SQVTM, CDR2 ANQGSEA. This CDR3 has 10 amino acids. V lost 3 bases and J 3 bases, leaving 2 bases between the germline ends. Variable domain in full (rest from reference TRBV29-1 and TRBJ1-1): SAVISQKPSRDICQRGTSLTIQCQVDSQVTMMFWYRQQPGQSLTLIATANQGSEATYESGFVIDKFPISRPNLTFSTLTVSNMSPEDSSIYLCSVDHTEAFFGQGTRLTVV.

The J gene is TRBJ2-7, the V gene TRBV19, with D uncertain. The V gene's germline CDR1 is LNHDA and CDR2 SQIVND (reference sequence). The CDR3 runs 14 residues. V dropped 0 bases and J dropped 3 bases, with 9 bases sitting between them. CDR3 loop: CASSIDFVRYEQYF. The CDR3 region has the DNA TGTGCCAGTAGTATAGATTTCGTTCGCTACGAGCAGTACTTC.

This clonotype was counted at least ten times. The V call is TRBV6-1, the J call TRBJ1-5; D remains unclear. The ends were cut back, 5 bases at V and 6 bases at J, with 11 bases in the middle. The CDR3 consists of 13 residues. Per the germline V gene, CDR1 is MNHNS and CDR2 is SASEGT. The DNA for the CDR3 is TGTGCCAGCAGTTCTGGGGAGGGTCAGCCCCAGCATTTT. Translated: CASSSGEGQPQHF.

This clonotype has ten or more counts. Here the CDR3 reads CASSLALGETEAFF. The CDR3 bases are TGTGCCAGCAGCTTAGCCTTGGGGGAGACTGAAGCTTTCTTT. This sequence joins TRBV7-2 and TRBJ1-1, with TRBD1 as a possible D gene (5 bases). Germline assignment: CDR1 SGHTA and CDR2 FQGNSA. The V end was cut by 0 bases, the J end by 5 bases, with 10 bases between. This CDR3 comprises 14 residues.

Ten or more counts support this clonotype. The chain couples TRBV7-2 to TRBJ1-1; D call uncertain. CDR1 is SGHTA, CDR2 FQGNSA, per germline. CDR3 length: 12 residues. The V and J ends lost 1 base and 9 bases respectively, with 9 bases between them. The CDR3 here is CASSLDGGKAFF. CDR3 sequence (DNA): TGTGCCAGCAGCTTAGACGGTGGGAAAGCTTTCTTT. Variable domain in full (rest from reference TRBV7-2 and TRBJ1-1): GAGVSQSPSNKVTEKGKDVELRCDPISGHTALYWYRQSLGQGLEFLIYFQGNSAPDKSGLPSDRFSAERTGGSVSTLTIQRTQQEDSAVYLCASSLDGGKAFFGQGTRLTVV.

This clonotype was observed a few times. The V call is TRBV2, the J call TRBJ1-1; no reliable D call. The V and J ends lost 3 bases and 0 bases respectively, with 8 bases between them. Germline loops: CDR1 SNHLY, CDR2 FYNNEI. The CDR3 loop spans 14 amino acids. DNA of the CDR3: TGTGCCAGCAGTGAGGCCAGATTGAACACTGAAGCTTTCTTT. As protein: CASSEARLNTEAFF. The full variable domain, completed using reference TRBV2 and TRBJ1-1, is EPEVTQTPSHQVTQMGQEVILRCVPISNHLYFYWYRQILGQKVEFLVSFYNNEISEKSEIFDDQFSVERPDGSNFTLKIRSTKLEDSAMYFCASSEARLNTEAFFGQGTRLTVV.